This is a list of T cell receptor beta chains from one sample in a study of cytomegalovirus exposure and HLA in healthy donors. Assay: immunoSEQ multiplex PCR; the TCRdb copy retains only in-frame clones and omits some. This sample has hundreds of thousands of clones, with about 80% found just once. Source material: PBMCs. The origin of the receptors is a woman aged 40 to 50 in good health and CMV-seronegative. Each CDR3 is given with its conserved first and last residue. Fields, in order: CDR3 protein, V gene, J gene.

CDR3 protein: CASSLFRAGYGYTF
V gene: TRBV27
J gene: TRBJ1-2

CDR3 protein: CASSFIGSTGELFF
V gene: TRBV7-2
J gene: TRBJ2-2

CDR3 protein: CASSPLLRVETQYF
V gene: TRBV6-5
J gene: TRBJ2-5

CDR3 protein: CASSFRQTGNTIYF
V gene: TRBV13
J gene: TRBJ1-3

CDR3 protein: CAISEAPRGEKLFF
V gene: TRBV10-3
J gene: TRBJ1-4

CDR3 protein: CASSQRQFELAEAFF
V gene: TRBV4-2
J gene: TRBJ1-1

CDR3 protein: CASSIEQGGATDTQYF
V gene: TRBV19
J gene: TRBJ2-3

CDR3 protein: CASSVAYQETQYF
V gene: TRBV9
J gene: TRBJ2-5

CDR3 protein: CAWIGAGVTEAFF
V gene: TRBV30
J gene: TRBJ1-1

CDR3 protein: CASSEDRGEKLFF
V gene: TRBV6-1
J gene: TRBJ1-4

CDR3 protein: CASSLGTAHQETQYF
V gene: TRBV7-7
J gene: TRBJ2-5

CDR3 protein: CATSREINEQFF
V gene: TRBV15
J gene: TRBJ2-1

CDR3 protein: CASRGGNSPYEQYF
V gene: TRBV27
J gene: TRBJ2-7

CDR3 protein: CASSRDSQYGYTF
V gene: TRBV19
J gene: TRBJ1-2

CDR3 protein: CASSRGQGNYGYTF
V gene: TRBV6-6
J gene: TRBJ1-2

CDR3 protein: CASSILSAGAGVNQPQHF
V gene: TRBV19
J gene: TRBJ1-5

CDR3 protein: CASSPPSRVQETQYF
V gene: TRBV18
J gene: TRBJ2-5

CDR3 protein: CASSQEPLNLGGGRNEQFF
V gene: TRBV4-3
J gene: TRBJ2-1

CDR3 protein: CASSLGQGLYEQYF
V gene: TRBV6-1
J gene: TRBJ2-7

CDR3 protein: CASSTRTDANYGYTF
V gene: TRBV27
J gene: TRBJ1-2

CDR3 protein: CASSLGLGTQYF
V gene: TRBV7-2
J gene: TRBJ2-3